This TCR beta chain was recorded in a study of blood T cell repertoires in COVID-19. Background on the study: Acute-phase and convalescent COVID-19 samples originated in the United States, Italy and Spain.

In germline, CDR1 is LNHDA, CDR2 SQIVND (reference sequence). This CDR3 contains 14 residues. The germline V and J ends were trimmed by 6 bases and 7 bases, with 15 bases remaining between them. How the authors handled the data: Reference gene primer amplification yielded estimated nucleated cell counts. This table comes from immunoSEQ multiplex PCR, and its TCRdb copy is limited to in-frame clones, with some not included. V and J calls and clone size follow that table, whereas D and trimming were derived from the DNA. The table shows under 200,000 clones, with about 80% occurring only once. This receptor was obtained from a man between 65 and 85 years old with active or convalescent COVID-19. Sequencing was carried out using peripheral blood. The chain uses TRBV19 and TRBJ2-2, with D unresolved. The CDR3, as DNA: TGTGCCAGTAGCGTCGCACCCCCGGGCGGGGAGCTGTTTTTT. It encodes CASSVAPPGGELFF.